This T cell receptor beta chain was retrieved from a study of CD8+CD57+ T cells in acquired aplastic anemia. All sequencing subjects had displayed CD8+CD57+ cell expansion on flow cytometry. Researchers used genomic DNA as the template to profile TCR beta VDJ and CDR3. TCRdb passed the reads through MiXCR, listing each CDR3 protein once. The sample lists 200,000 to 250,000 distinct CDR3 sequences, around 45% seen once, with 7% to 9.5% in the top ten. Sequencing input: sorted CD4+, CD8+, or CD8+CD57+ T cells (not recorded which) from PBMCs. The TCR comes from a human donor with aplastic anemia.

The CDR3 nucleotides are TGTGCCAGCCGGCGGGGGGGCTCTGGAAACACCTTC. This translates into CASRRGGSGNTF. The gene calls are TRBV7-6 and TRBJ1-2; tentative D call: TRBD1 (6 bases). Germline CDR1 is SGHVS and CDR2 is FNYEAQ. CDR3 size: 12 residues. With 8 bases removed from V and 12 bases from J, the gap between germline ends came to 19 bases.